The rows below give T cell receptor beta chains drawn from one sample of a study of post-analysis software for immune sequencing data. TCRdb passed the PCR reads through MiXCR, listing each CDR3 protein once. The data hold roughly 430,000 distinct CDR3 sequences, with about 40% observed a single time. Material for sequencing was blood. All receptors come from a girl aged 2 to 9 with multiple sclerosis. The CDR3 runs from the conserved cysteine through the conserved F or W. A D gene is named only where the DNA matches it firmly. The size of a clone is reported for some rows only, either as once, few or many, or as a class for expanded clones.

clone_size: NA; j_call: TRBJ2-7; d_call: NA; v_call: TRBV20-1; cdr3_aa: CSARGPGTLWEQYF; cdr3_nt: TGCAGTGCTAGAGGCCCAGGGACGTTGTGGGAGCAGTACTTC
clone_size: few; j_call: TRBJ1-1; d_call: NA; v_call: TRBV6-5; cdr3_aa: CASSYAAGVYRFTEAFF; cdr3_nt: TGTGCCAGCAGTTACGCGGCAGGTGTGTATCGGTTCACTGAAGCTTTCTTT
clone_size: NA; j_call: TRBJ2-3; d_call: NA; v_call: TRBV10-3; cdr3_aa: CATLSGPSTDTQYF; cdr3_nt: TGTGCCACCCTTAGCGGTCCTAGCACAGATACGCAGTATTTT
clone_size: NA; j_call: TRBJ2-1; d_call: NA; v_call: TRBV6-2/TRBV6-3; cdr3_aa: CASSKPGGRYNEQFF; cdr3_nt: TGTGCCAGCAGTAAGCCTGGCGGGCGGTACAATGAGCAGTTCTTC
clone_size: once; j_call: TRBJ2-7; d_call: NA; v_call: TRBV6-2/TRBV6-3; cdr3_aa: CASSYPTQGNEQYF; cdr3_nt: TGTGCCAGCAGTTATCCCACTCAAGGAAACGAGCAGTACTTC
clone_size: NA; j_call: TRBJ1-1; d_call: NA; v_call: TRBV11-2; cdr3_aa: CASSRTWGATEAFF; cdr3_nt: TGTGCCAGCAGCCGTACTTGGGGGGCCACTGAAGCTTTCTTT
clone_size: NA; j_call: TRBJ2-3; d_call: TRBD2; v_call: TRBV25-1; cdr3_aa: CASSAGGSTDTQYF; cdr3_nt: TGTGCCAGCAGTGCGGGGGGGAGCACAGATACGCAGTATTTT
clone_size: NA; j_call: TRBJ2-5; d_call: TRBD1; v_call: TRBV20-1; cdr3_aa: CSARLLKWDRGYGQYF; cdr3_nt: TGCAGTGCTAGACTACTAAAGTGGGACAGGGGTTACGGGCAGTACTTC
clone_size: once; j_call: TRBJ2-1; d_call: NA; v_call: TRBV7-2; cdr3_aa: CASSFIGDNEQFF; cdr3_nt: TGTGCCAGCAGCTTCATCGGCGACAATGAGCAGTTCTTC
clone_size: NA; j_call: TRBJ2-7; d_call: NA; v_call: TRBV29-1; cdr3_aa: CSVRDLTYGQYF; cdr3_nt: TGCAGCGTCAGGGACTTAACCTACGGGCAGTACTTC
clone_size: NA; j_call: TRBJ2-1; d_call: NA; v_call: TRBV4-1; cdr3_aa: CASSQDRVSGGEQFF; cdr3_nt: TGCGCCAGCAGCCAAGATCGAGTCTCTGGCGGTGAGCAGTTCTTC
clone_size: NA; j_call: TRBJ2-5; d_call: TRBD2; v_call: TRBV9; cdr3_aa: CASSVGLAQETQYF; cdr3_nt: TGTGCCAGCAGCGTAGGACTAGCGCAAGAGACCCAGTACTTC
clone_size: few; j_call: TRBJ1-2; d_call: NA; v_call: TRBV4-1; cdr3_aa: CASSRSGPTNYGYTF; cdr3_nt: TGCGCCAGCAGCCGAAGTGGTCCCACAAACTATGGCTACACCTTC
clone_size: NA; j_call: TRBJ2-3; d_call: TRBD2; v_call: TRBV20-1; cdr3_aa: CSARPHSQRTRYTDTQYF; cdr3_nt: TGCAGTGCTAGACCTCATTCCCAAAGGACTAGGTACACAGATACGCAGTATTTT
clone_size: few; j_call: TRBJ1-2; d_call: NA; v_call: TRBV10-3; cdr3_aa: CAISEEGFYGYTF; cdr3_nt: TGTGCCATCAGTGAAGAGGGTTTCTATGGCTACACCTTC
clone_size: NA; j_call: TRBJ2-5; d_call: NA; v_call: TRBV7-2; cdr3_aa: CASSLSGLEETQYF; cdr3_nt: TGTGCCAGCAGCTTATCAGGGTTGGAAGAGACCCAGTACTTC